These 2 T cell receptor beta chains share one sample of origin, sequenced in a study of T cells in Graves' hyperthyroidism and ophthalmopathy. Researchers amplified the TCR beta CDR3 regions from RNA transcripts. HTBI primers were used for first-round RT-PCR of the TCR CDR3. TCRdb reprocessed the multiplex PCR reads via MiXCR and lists one record per CDR3 protein. The table shows around 600,000 distinct CDR3 sequences, with 12% to 15% occurring only once. Sequenced: blood. The receptor source for this set is a young woman with Graves' ophthalmopathy.

This clonotype occurred a few times. V is TRBV6-1 and J is TRBJ2-7; 7 nucleotides align to TRBD1. The CDR3 extends over 12 amino acids. The V gene's germline CDR1 is MNHNS and CDR2 SASEGT. CDR3 sequence reads: CATGTVIYEQYF. The CDR3 DNA is TGTGCTACCGGGACAGTCATCTACGAGCAGTACTTC.

This clonotype came up a few times. It may be a read error: a sequence one base away is much more abundant. The rearrangement uses TRBV2 and TRBJ1-1; 7 positions agree with TRBD1. The CDR3 is 14 amino acids. CDR1 SNHLY and CDR2 FYNNEI come from the germline V gene. CDR3 in amino acids: CASSLQGTYTDAFF. DNA for the CDR3: TGTGCCAGCAGTCTACAGGGGACGTACACTGATGCTTTCTTT.